The clone carrying this T cell receptor beta chain was picked up a small number of times. Its antigen is not identified. A read error may be the cause here, since a much bigger clone is one base away. Bulk tissue was left unsorted, and RNA and DNA were co-extracted from 20-30 mg of it. TCR beta cDNA came from roughly 0.45 ug total RNA, primed with a constant-region primer. It was through three nested multiplex PCR rounds of slightly modified ARM-PCR that TCR beta libraries arose. A C-beta reverse primer was combined with TRBV1-TRBV30 forward primers in the first two PCR rounds, and each round had ten to eleven cycles. TCRdb called the multiplex PCR reads again in MiXCR, with one record for every CDR3 protein. Of 85,000 to 100,000 distinct CDR3 sequences listed, around 70% are singletons. This CDR3 comprises 15 residues. After removal of 6 bases from V and 9 bases from J, the junction contained 11 bases not matched to a gene. Germline CDR1 is MNHNY and CDR2 is SVGAGI (reference sequence).

The data originate from a study of tumor-infiltrating lymphocytes in primary liver carcinoma. General observations from the study: Tumors significantly exceeded blood in top-250-clone fraction (p = 0.039).

This TCR derives from a man in his forties with primary liver carcinoma and hepatitis B virus infection. V gene TRBV6-6 combines with J gene TRBJ2-5; 12 positions match TRBD2. Specimen: tumor-adjacent normal liver tissue. The CDR3 DNA sequence: TGTGCCAGCAGGGGTACTAGCGGGAGGAGCGAGTCCCAGTACTTC. Translation gives CASRGTSGRSESQYF.